These T cell receptor beta chains were read from a single sample in a study of vaccination effects on CD4 cells after COVID-19. These receptors' antigens are unknown. TCRdb keeps only in-frame clones here, not all; method: immunoSEQ multiplex PCR. The sample lists about 30,000 clones; roughly 68% were seen once. The sample here was CD4+ T cells from PBMCs cultured with HCoV-OC43 spike peptides, taken after COVID-19 vaccination. These receptors were obtained from a human donor who received a COVID-19 vaccine. The CDR3 runs from the conserved cysteine through the conserved F or W. D genes are given only for firm matches. Clone size is not always given. Where it is, it says once, few, many or a class for expanded clones.

CDR3aa	CDR3nt	v_gene	j_gene	d_gene	abundance
CASSSRGSTRGYTF	TGTGCCAGCAGTAGTAGGGGATCGACCCGTGGCTACACCTTC	TRBV6-5	TRBJ1-2	.	.
CASSLADVQGHTEGSQHF	TGTGCCAGCAGCTTAGCGGATGTACAGGGGCACACCGAGGGGTCCCAGCATTTT	TRBV7-9	TRBJ1-5	TRBD1	few
CASSQELAIPGELFF	TGCGCCAGCAGCCAAGAGCTAGCGATCCCCGGGGAGCTGTTTTTT	TRBV4-1	TRBJ2-2	.	few
CASSPDRGYEQYF	TGTGCCAGCAGCCCGGACAGGGGCTACGAGCAGTACTTC	TRBV12-3/TRBV12-4	TRBJ2-7	TRBD1	.
CTCWGTVNTEAFF	TGCACCTGCTGGGGGACTGTGAACACTGAAGCTTTCTTT	TRBV29-1	TRBJ1-1	.	.
CASSSRETGELFF	TGTGCCAGCAGTTCTAGGGAGACCGGGGAGCTGTTTTTT	TRBV5-6	TRBJ2-2	.	.
CASSRTGTFYEQYF	TGTGCCAGCAGCAGGACAGGGACTTTCTACGAGCAGTACTTC	TRBV27	TRBJ2-7	TRBD1	once
CASSQGAGGSQYF	TGTGCCAGCAGCCAAGGGGCAGGGGGAAGCCAGTACTTC	TRBV3-1/TRBV3-2	TRBJ2-5	TRBD1	few
CASSIGTVNNEKLFF	TGCGCCAGCAGTATCGGGACAGTCAATAATGAAAAACTGTTTTTT	TRBV5-1	TRBJ1-4	TRBD1	.
CASSFSVGETNEKLFF	TGTGCCAGCAGTTTTAGCGTTGGGGAAACTAATGAAAAACTGTTTTTT	TRBV27	TRBJ1-4	.	.
CAASGSGANVLTF	TGTGCCGCGTCGGGCTCTGGGGCCAACGTCCTGACTTTC	TRBV6-5	TRBJ2-6	.	.
CASSLSASFNTQYF	TGCGCCAGCAGCTTGTCGGCTAGCTTCAATACGCAGTATTTT	TRBV5-1	TRBJ2-3	.	.
CASSPDHRQGTGSGNTIYF	TGTGCCAGCAGTCCGGACCATCGACAGGGGACGGGTTCTGGAAACACCATATATTTT	TRBV6-2/TRBV6-3	TRBJ1-3	TRBD1	.
CASSAKARETQYF	TGTGCCAGCAGCGCAAAAGCCCGAGAGACCCAGTACTTC	TRBV2	TRBJ2-5	.	.
CASSDRLRTGSNTGELFF	TGTGCCAGCAGTGACAGACTTCGGACAGGGTCGAACACCGGGGAGCTGTTTTTT	TRBV6-4	TRBJ2-2	TRBD1	.
CASSIRTGERAGELFF	TGCGCCAGCAGCATCCGGACAGGGGAAAGGGCCGGGGAGCTGTTTTTT	TRBV5-1	TRBJ2-2	TRBD1	.
CASSEGGSRYGYTF	TGTGCCAGCAGTGAAGGAGGCAGCCGCTATGGCTACACCTTC	TRBV6-1	TRBJ1-2	.	few
CATSRPGLRGYNEQFF	TGTGCCACCAGCAGACCGGGACTTAGGGGCTACAATGAGCAGTTCTTC	TRBV15	TRBJ2-1	.	.
CASSLGPTVSGNTIYF	TGTGCCAGCAGCTTGGGCCCGACAGTCTCTGGAAACACCATATATTTT	TRBV5-4	TRBJ1-3	.	.
CASSVVGASTDTQYF	TGTGCCAGCAGCGTAGTAGGGGCGTCCACAGATACGCAGTATTTT	TRBV9	TRBJ2-3	.	.
CASSSDPSGYGYTF	TGCGCCAGCAGCTCGGACCCTTCGGGCTATGGCTACACCTTC	TRBV5-1	TRBJ1-2	.	.
CASSLGGAGITEAFF	TGTGCCAGCAGCTTAGGGGGGGCTGGTATCACTGAAGCTTTCTTT	TRBV7-6	TRBJ1-1	.	.
CASSERQGRGVNSPLHF	TGTGCCAGCAGTGAAAGGCAGGGGAGGGGGGTAAATTCACCCCTCCACTTT	TRBV2	TRBJ1-6	.	.
CASSQVSGLGVNEQFF	TGCGCCAGCAGCCAAGTTTCGGGACTAGGAGTCAATGAGCAGTTCTTC	TRBV4-1	TRBJ2-1	TRBD2	few
CASTSSGAGEQFF	TGTGCCAGCACCTCTTCCGGCGCGGGAGAGCAGTTCTTC	TRBV7-8	TRBJ2-1	.	.
CASSDPGGNYGYTF	TGTGCCAGCAGTGACCCAGGGGGCAACTATGGCTACACCTTC	TRBV2	TRBJ1-2	TRBD1	.
CASSPPSGSVYEQYF	TGTGCCAGCAGCCCCCCGAGTGGCTCCGTCTACGAGCAGTACTTC	TRBV5-6	TRBJ2-7	.	.
CASSPGMGGYTF	TGTGCCAGCAGCCCCGGGATGGGAGGCTACACCTTC	TRBV7-9	TRBJ1-2	.	few
CATAEGGTGVYGYTF	TGTGCCACGGCGGAGGGCGGGACAGGGGTCTATGGCTACACCTTC	TRBV19	TRBJ1-2	TRBD1	once
CAWKAGPGQPQHF	TGTGCCTGGAAAGCAGGTCCTGGGCAGCCCCAGCATTTT	TRBV30	TRBJ1-5	.	.
CASSTGLEPYEQYF	TGCGCCAGCAGCACCGGACTAGAGCCCTACGAGCAGTACTTC	TRBV5-1	TRBJ2-7	TRBD2	.
CASSVTGSYGYTF	TGTGCCAGCAGTGTCACAGGGTCCTATGGCTACACCTTC	TRBV25-1	TRBJ1-2	.	once
CASSERGNGGYGYTF	TGTGCCAGCAGTGAAAGGGGGAATGGGGGCTATGGCTACACCTTC	TRBV6-1	TRBJ1-2	.	few
CASSGIYRSSGANVLTF	TGTGCCAGCAGCGGAATTTACAGATCCTCTGGGGCCAACGTCCTGACTTTC	TRBV9	TRBJ2-6	.	once
CASSHRSAGNTIYF	TGTGCCAGCAGCCATAGAAGTGCTGGAAACACCATATATTTT	TRBV6-5	TRBJ1-3	.	once
CASSVQGGVYGYTF	TGTGCCAGCAGCGTACAAGGGGGCGTCTATGGCTACACCTTC	TRBV9	TRBJ1-2	TRBD1	few
CASSPGTGMSEAFF	TGTGCCAGCTCACCAGGGACAGGGATGTCTGAAGCTTTCTTT	TRBV18	TRBJ1-1	TRBD1	.
CASSLGAGYGYTF	TGCGCCAGCAGCTTGGGGGCAGGATATGGCTACACCTTC	TRBV5-1	TRBJ1-2	.	.
CASSQGIRGPASYEQYF	TGCGCCAGCAGCCAAGGGATCAGAGGACCAGCCTCCTACGAGCAGTACTTC	TRBV4-1	TRBJ2-7	.	.
CASSYNQQDGYTF	TGTGCCAGCAGCTACAATCAGCAAGATGGCTACACCTTC	TRBV14	TRBJ1-2	.	.
CASESYSGNTIYF	TGTGCCAGCGAGTCCTACTCTGGAAACACCATATATTTT	TRBV3-1/TRBV3-2	TRBJ1-3	.	few
CASSLWGGDEQYF	TGTGCCAGCAGTTTATGGGGAGGGGACGAGCAGTACTTC	TRBV27	TRBJ2-7	TRBD2	.
CASTERGTGRDYGYTF	TGTGCCAGTACCGAGAGAGGGACAGGGAGGGACTATGGCTACACCTTC	TRBV19	TRBJ1-2	TRBD1	.
CASSLSHANEKLFF	TGCGCCAGCAGCCTGTCACACGCTAATGAAAAACTGTTTTTT	TRBV5-1	TRBJ1-4	.	medium-sized
CASSDWAGQRGNEQFF	TGTGCCAGCAGTGACTGGGCTGGTCAGAGAGGGAATGAGCAGTTCTTC	TRBV6-4	TRBJ2-1	.	.
CASSPGNGKSSYEQYF	TGTGCCAGCAGCCCTGGGAACGGTAAGAGCTCCTACGAGCAGTACTTC	TRBV5-4	TRBJ2-7	.	.
CASSPGQFYEQYF	TGTGCCAGCTCACCGGGACAGTTCTACGAGCAGTACTTC	TRBV18	TRBJ2-7	TRBD1	.
CASSYSEGLQMNTEAFF	TGTGCCAGCAGTTACTCGGAGGGTCTCCAAATGAACACTGAAGCTTTCTTT	TRBV6-7	TRBJ1-1	.	.
CASSWHENTEAFF	TGTGCCAGCAGCTGGCACGAGAACACTGAAGCTTTCTTT	TRBV5-4	TRBJ1-1	.	.
CASGETDQVTDTQYF	TGTGCCAGCGGGGAGACAGATCAAGTCACAGATACGCAGTATTTT	TRBV6-8	TRBJ2-3	.	.
CASSLEKGEQFF	TGTGCCAGCAGCTTAGAAAAGGGGGAGCAGTTCTTC	TRBV11-2	TRBJ2-1	.	.
CASSFPSDRETQYF	TGTGCCAGCAGCTTTCCTAGCGATCGGGAGACCCAGTACTTC	TRBV5-4	TRBJ2-5	.	few
CASSLGTGDPGANVLTF	TGTGCCAGCAGCTTAGGAACAGGGGATCCTGGGGCCAACGTCCTGACTTTC	TRBV7-7	TRBJ2-6	TRBD1	.
CASSYSDTANYGYTF	TGTGCCAGCAGTTACTCGGACACAGCTAACTATGGCTACACCTTC	TRBV6-5	TRBJ1-2	.	.
CAISSEGGTLYEQYF	TGTGCCATCAGTTCTGAGGGGGGGACCCTCTACGAGCAGTACTTC	TRBV10-3	TRBJ2-7	.	.
CASRSTGMNTEAFF	TGTGCCAGCAGATCGACAGGAATGAACACTGAAGCTTTCTTT	TRBV9	TRBJ1-1	.	.
CASSQATGTSVDTQYF	TGCGCCAGCAGCCAAGCGACCGGGACTAGCGTAGATACGCAGTATTTT	TRBV4-1	TRBJ2-3	TRBD2	.
CASSPRQGNEQFF	TGTGCCAGCAGTCCGCGACAGGGGAATGAGCAGTTCTTC	TRBV12-3/TRBV12-4	TRBJ2-1	TRBD1	.
CASSLAVTGKQPQHF	TGTGCCAGCAGCTTAGCGGTGACAGGGAAGCAGCCCCAGCATTTT	TRBV7-2	TRBJ1-5	TRBD1	.